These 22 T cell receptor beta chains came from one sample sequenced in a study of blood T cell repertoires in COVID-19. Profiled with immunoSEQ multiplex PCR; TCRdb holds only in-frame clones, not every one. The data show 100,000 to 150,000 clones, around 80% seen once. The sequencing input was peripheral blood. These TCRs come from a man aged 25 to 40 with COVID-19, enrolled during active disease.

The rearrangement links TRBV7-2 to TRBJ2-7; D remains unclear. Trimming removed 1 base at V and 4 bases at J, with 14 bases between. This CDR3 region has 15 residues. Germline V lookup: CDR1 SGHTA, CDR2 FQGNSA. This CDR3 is CASSLGNSLIYEQYF. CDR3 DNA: TGTGCCAGCAGCTTAGGCAACAGCCTCATTTACGAGCAGTACTTC. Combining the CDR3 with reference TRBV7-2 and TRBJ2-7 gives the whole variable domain GAGVSQSPSNKVTEKGKDVELRCDPISGHTALYWYRQSLGQGLEFLIYFQGNSAPDKSGLPSDRFSAERTGGSVSTLTIQRTQQEDSAVYLCASSLGNSLIYEQYFGPGTRLTVT.

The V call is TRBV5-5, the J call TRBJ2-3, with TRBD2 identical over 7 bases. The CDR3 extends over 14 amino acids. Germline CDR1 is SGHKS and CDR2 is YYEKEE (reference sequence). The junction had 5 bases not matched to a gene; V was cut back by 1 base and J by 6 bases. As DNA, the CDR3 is TGTGCCAGCAGCTTGCGAGCGGGGACTGATACGCAGTATTTT. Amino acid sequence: CASSLRAGTDTQYF.

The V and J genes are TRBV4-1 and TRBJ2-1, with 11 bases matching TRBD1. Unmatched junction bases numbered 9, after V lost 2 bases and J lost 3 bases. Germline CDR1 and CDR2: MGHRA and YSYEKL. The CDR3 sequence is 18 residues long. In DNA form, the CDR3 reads TGCGCCAGCAGCCAAACTGTCCCCGGGACAGGGGGCTACAATGAGCAGTTCTTC. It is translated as CASSQTVPGTGGYNEQFF.

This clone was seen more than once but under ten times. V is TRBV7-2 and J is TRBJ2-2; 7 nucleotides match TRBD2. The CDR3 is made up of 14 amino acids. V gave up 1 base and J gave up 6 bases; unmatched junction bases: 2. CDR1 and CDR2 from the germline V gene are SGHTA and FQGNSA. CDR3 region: CASSLVGGAGELFF. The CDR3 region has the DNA TGTGCCAGCAGCTTAGTGGGGGGGGCCGGGGAGCTGTTTTTT.

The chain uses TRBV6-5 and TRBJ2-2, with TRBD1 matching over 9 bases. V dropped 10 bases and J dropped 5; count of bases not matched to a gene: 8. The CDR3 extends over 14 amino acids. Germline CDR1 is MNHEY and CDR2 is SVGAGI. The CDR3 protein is CANSGTGRTGELFF. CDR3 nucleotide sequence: TGTGCCAACAGCGGGACAGGGCGAACCGGGGAGCTGTTTTTT.

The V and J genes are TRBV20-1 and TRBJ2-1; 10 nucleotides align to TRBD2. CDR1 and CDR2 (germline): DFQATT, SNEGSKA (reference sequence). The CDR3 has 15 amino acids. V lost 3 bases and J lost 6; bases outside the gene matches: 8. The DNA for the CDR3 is TGCAGTGCTAGTGTCCCTAGCGGGAGAGGCAATGAGCAGTTCTTC. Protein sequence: CSASVPSGRGNEQFF.

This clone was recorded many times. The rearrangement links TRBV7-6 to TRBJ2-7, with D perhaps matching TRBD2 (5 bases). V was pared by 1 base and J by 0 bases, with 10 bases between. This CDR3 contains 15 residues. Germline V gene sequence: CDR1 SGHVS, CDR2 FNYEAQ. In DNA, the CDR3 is TGTGCCAGCAGCTTAGGACATGGGAGCTCCTACGAGCAGTACTTC. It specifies CASSLGHGSSYEQYF.

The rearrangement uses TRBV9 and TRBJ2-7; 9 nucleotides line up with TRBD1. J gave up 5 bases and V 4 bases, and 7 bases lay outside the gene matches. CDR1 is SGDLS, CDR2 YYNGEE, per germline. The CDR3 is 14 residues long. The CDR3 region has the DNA TGTGCCAGCAGCCCGACAGGGGGGATCAACGAGCAGTACTTC. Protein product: CASSPTGGINEQYF.

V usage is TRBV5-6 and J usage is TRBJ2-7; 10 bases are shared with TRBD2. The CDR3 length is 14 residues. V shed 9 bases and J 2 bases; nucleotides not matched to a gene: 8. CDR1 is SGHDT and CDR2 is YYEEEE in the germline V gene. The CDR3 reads CATFSSGGAYEQYF. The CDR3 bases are TGTGCCACCTTTTCAAGCGGGGGGGCCTACGAGCAGTACTTC. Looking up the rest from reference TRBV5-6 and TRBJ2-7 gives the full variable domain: DAGVTQSPTHLIKTRGQQVTLRCSPKSGHDTVSWYQQALGQGPQFIFQYYEEEERQRGNFPDRFSGHQFPNYSSELNVNALLLGDSALYLCATFSSGGAYEQYFGPGTRLTVT.

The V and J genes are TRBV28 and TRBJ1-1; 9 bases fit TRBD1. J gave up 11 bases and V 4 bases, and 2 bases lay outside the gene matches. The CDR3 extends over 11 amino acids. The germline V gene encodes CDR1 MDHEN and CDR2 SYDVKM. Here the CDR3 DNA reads TGTGCCAGCAGTTGGACAGGGGAGGCTTTCTTT. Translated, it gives CASSWTGEAFF.

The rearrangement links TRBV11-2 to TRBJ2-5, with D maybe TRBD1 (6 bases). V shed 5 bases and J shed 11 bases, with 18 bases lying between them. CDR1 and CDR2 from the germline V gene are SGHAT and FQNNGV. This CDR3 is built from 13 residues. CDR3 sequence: CASSRLVQGEQYF. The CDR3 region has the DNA TGTGCCAGCAGCCGGCTAGTACAGGGAGAACAGTACTTC.

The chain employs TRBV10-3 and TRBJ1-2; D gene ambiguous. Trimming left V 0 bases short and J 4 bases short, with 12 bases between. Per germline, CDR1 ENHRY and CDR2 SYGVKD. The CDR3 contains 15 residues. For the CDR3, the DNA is TGTGCCATCAGTGAGTCGGCATGGGAGGGCTATGGCTACACCTTC. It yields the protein CAISESAWEGYGYTF.

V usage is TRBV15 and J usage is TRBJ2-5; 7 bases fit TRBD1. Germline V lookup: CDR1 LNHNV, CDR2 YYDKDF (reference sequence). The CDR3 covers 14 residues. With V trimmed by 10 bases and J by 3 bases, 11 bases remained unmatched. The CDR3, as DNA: TGTGCCAACTACCTCAGGGGGTCGAAAGAGACCCAGTACTTC. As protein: CANYLRGSKETQYF. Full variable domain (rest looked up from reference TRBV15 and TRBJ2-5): DAMVIQNPRYQVTQFGKPVTLSCSQTLNHNVMYWYQQKSSQAPKLLFHYYDKDFNNEADTPDNFQSRRPNTSFCFLDIRSPGLGDTAMYLCANYLRGSKETQYFGPGTRLLVL.

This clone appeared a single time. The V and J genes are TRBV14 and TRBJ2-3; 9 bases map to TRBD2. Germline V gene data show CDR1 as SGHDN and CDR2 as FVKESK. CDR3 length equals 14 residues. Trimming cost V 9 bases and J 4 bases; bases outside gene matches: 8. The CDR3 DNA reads TGTGCCAGATGTAGCGGGAGTAGGGCAGATACGCAGTATTTT. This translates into CARCSGSRADTQYF.

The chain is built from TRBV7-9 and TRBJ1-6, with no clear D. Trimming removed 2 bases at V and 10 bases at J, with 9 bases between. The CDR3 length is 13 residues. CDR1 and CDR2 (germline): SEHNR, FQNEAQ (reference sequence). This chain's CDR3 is CASSLSDESPLHF. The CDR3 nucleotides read TGTGCCAGCAGCTTATCCGATGAGTCACCCCTCCACTTT.

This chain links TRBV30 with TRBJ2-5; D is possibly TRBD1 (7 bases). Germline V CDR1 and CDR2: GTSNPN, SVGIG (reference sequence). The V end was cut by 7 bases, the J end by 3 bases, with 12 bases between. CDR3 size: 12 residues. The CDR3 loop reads CASGGQKETQYF. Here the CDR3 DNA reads TGTGCCTCAGGGGGGCAGAAAGAGACCCAGTACTTC.

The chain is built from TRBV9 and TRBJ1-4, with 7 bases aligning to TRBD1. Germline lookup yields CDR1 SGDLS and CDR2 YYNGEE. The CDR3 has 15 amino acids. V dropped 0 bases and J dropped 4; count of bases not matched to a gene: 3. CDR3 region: CASSVGSGGNEKLFF. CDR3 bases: TGTGCCAGCAGCGTAGGATCAGGGGGTAATGAAAAACTGTTTTTT.

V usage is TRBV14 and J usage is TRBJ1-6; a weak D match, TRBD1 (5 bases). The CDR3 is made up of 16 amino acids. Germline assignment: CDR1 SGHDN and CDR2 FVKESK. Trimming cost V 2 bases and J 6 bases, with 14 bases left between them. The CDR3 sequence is CASSQRPGSSNSPLHF. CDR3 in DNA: TGTGCCAGCAGCCAACGTCCAGGGTCGTCTAATTCACCCCTCCACTTT.

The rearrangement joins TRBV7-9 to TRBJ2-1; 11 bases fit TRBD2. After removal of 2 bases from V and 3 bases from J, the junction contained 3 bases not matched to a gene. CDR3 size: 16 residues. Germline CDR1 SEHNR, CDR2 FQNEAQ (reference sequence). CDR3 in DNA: TGTGCCAGCAGCTTAATTGGGACTAGCGGCTACAATGAGCAGTTCTTC. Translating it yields CASSLIGTSGYNEQFF.

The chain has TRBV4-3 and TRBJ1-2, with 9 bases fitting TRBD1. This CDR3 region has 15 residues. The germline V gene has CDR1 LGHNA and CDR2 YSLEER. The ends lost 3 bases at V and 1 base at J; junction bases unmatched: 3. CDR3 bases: TGCGCCAGCAGCCAGAGGGACAGGGTTAACTATGGCTACACCTTC. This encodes CASSQRDRVNYGYTF.

In DNA, the CDR3 is TGTGCCAGCAGTGTACCTCTCTCAGGGTTTACGGCTTTCTTT. Its translation: CASSVPLSGFTAFF. The chain uses TRBV28 and TRBJ1-1, with D perhaps matching TRBD1 (5 bases). The germline V gene has CDR1 MDHEN and CDR2 SYDVKM. The CDR3 is made up of 14 amino acids. V lost 5 bases and J lost 11, with 21 bases in between.

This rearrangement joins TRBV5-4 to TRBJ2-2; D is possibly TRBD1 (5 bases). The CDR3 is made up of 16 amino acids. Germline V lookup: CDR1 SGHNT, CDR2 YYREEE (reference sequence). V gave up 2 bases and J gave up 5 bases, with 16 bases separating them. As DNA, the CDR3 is TGTGCCAGCAGCTTAGGCAGGCAGGGTGGTACCGGGGAGCTGTTTTTT. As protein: CASSLGRQGGTGELFF.